The text below deals with one TCR beta chain. Its target is not known. TCRdb itself ran the 5' RACE reads through MiXCR, one entry per CDR3 protein. The table includes about 270,000 distinct CDR3 sequences, 15% to 20% detected once. The length of the CDR3 is 15 residues. The germline V and J ends were trimmed by 4 bases and 5 bases, with 18 bases remaining between them. Germline values: CDR1 SGHRS, CDR2 YFSETQ. This specimen comes from a study of T-cell memory formation after mild COVID-19. Study observations and caveats: CD4+ contracting clones were found mainly in CM and EM, and CD8+ ones in EMRA. Pre-infection memory carried some responding clones, suggesting that cross-reactive memory joined.

The TCR sequence derives from a man aged 18-30 years who had mild COVID-19 (a few samples of this study predate the infection). Cell type and time point are not known. This chain links TRBV5-1 with TRBJ2-5, with D possibly matching TRBD1 (6 bases). Sequencing was done on a sample of PBMCs or a T cell subset sorted from them (not recorded which). CDR3 residues: CASSPGTPVGETQYF. For the CDR3, the DNA is TGCGCCAGCAGCCCCGGGACACCGGTAGGGGAGACCCAGTACTTC.